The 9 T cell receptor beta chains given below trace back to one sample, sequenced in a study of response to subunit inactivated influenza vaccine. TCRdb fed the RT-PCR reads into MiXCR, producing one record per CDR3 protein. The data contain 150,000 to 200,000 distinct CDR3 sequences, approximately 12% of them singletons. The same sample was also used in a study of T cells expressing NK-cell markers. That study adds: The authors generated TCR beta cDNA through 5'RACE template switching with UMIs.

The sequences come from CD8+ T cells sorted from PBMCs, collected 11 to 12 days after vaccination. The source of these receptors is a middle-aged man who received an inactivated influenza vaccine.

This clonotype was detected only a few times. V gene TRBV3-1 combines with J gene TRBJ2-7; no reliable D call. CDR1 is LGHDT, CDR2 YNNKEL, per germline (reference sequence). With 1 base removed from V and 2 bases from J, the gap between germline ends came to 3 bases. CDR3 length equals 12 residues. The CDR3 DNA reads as TGTGCCAGCAGCCAAGGAACCTACGAGCAGTACTTC. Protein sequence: CASSQGTYEQYF.

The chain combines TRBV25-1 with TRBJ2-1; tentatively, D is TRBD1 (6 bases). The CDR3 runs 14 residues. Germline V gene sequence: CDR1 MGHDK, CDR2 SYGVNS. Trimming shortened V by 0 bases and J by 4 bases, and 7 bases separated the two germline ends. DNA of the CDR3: TGTGCCAGCAGTGAATATACAGGGTACAATGAGCAGTTCTTC. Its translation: CASSEYTGYNEQFF.

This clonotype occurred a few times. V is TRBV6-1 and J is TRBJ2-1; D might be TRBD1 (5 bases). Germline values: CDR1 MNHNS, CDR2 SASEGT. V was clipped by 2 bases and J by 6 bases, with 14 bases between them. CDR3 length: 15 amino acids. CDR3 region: CASSENQGGFNEQFF. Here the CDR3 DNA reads TGTGCCAGCAGTGAAAACCAGGGTGGATTCAATGAGCAGTTCTTC.

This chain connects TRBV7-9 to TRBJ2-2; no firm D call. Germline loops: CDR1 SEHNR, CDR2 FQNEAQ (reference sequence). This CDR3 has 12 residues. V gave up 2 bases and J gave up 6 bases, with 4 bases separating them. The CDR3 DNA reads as TGTGCCAGCAGCTTATATCCCGGGGAGCTGTTTTTT. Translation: CASSLYPGELFF.

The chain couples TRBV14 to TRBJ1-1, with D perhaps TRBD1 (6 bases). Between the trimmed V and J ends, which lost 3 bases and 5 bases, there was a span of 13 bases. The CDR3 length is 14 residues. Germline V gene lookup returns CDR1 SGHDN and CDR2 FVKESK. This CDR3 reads CASSQARGWTEAFF. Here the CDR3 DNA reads TGTGCCAGCAGCCAGGCCAGGGGTTGGACTGAAGCTTTCTTT. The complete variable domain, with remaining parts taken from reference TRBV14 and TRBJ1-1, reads EAGVTQFPSHSVIEKGQTVTLRCDPISGHDNLYWYRRVMGKEIKFLLHFVKESKQDESGMPNNRFLAERTGGTYSTLKVQPAELEDSGVYFCASSQARGWTEAFFGQGTRLTVV.

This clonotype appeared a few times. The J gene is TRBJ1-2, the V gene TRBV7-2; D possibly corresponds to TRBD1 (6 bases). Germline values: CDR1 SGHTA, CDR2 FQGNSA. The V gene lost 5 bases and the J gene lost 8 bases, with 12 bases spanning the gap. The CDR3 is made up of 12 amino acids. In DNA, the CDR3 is TGTGCCAGCAGCGCCGGGGGCCGAGGCTACACCTTC. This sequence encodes CASSAGGRGYTF.

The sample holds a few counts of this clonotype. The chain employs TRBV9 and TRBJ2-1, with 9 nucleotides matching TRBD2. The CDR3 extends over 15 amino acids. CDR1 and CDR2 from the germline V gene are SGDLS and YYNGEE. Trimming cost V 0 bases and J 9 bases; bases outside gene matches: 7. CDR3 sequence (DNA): TGTGCCAGCAGCGTAGATGGCGGGGGGGGCACTGAGCAGTTCTTC. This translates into CASSVDGGGGTEQFF.

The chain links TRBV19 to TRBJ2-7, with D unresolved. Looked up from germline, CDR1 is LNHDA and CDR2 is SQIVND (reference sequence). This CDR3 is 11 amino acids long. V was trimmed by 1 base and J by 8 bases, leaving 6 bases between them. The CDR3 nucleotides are TGTGCCAGTAGTATAGGACCACAGCAGTACTTC. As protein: CASSIGPQQYF.

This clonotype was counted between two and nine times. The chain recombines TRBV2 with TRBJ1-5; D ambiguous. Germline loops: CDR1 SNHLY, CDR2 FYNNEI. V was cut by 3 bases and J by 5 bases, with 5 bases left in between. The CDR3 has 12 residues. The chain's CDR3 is CASSEWDQPQHF. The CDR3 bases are TGTGCCAGCAGTGAGTGGGATCAGCCCCAGCATTTT.